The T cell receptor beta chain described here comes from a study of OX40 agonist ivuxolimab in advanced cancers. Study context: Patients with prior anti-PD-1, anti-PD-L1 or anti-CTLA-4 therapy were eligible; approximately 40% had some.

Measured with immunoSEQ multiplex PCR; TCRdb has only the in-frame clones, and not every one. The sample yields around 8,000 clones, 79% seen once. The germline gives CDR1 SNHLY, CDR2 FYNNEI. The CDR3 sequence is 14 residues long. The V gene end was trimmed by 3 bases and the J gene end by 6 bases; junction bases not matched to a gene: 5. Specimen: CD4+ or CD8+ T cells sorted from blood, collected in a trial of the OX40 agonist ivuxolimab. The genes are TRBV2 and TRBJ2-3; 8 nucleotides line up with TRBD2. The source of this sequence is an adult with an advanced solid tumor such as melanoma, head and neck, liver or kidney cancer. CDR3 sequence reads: CASSDSGGWDTQYF. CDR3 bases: TGTGCCAGCAGTGACAGCGGGGGATGGGATACGCAGTATTTT.